This entry features one T cell receptor beta chain sequence. This clonotype was seen at least ten times. Its binding antigen is unknown. No much larger clone exists at a distance of one base, and base qualities are not known. Library generation was performed with RT-PCR. Sequencing relied on an Illumina MiSeq. TCRdb reworked the public reads: Q25 trimming with fastp, MiXCR clone assembly, productive beta chains retained. CDR3 protein duplicates are merged, each entry listing the most common genes and DNA. The table for this sample lists hundreds of thousands of distinct CDR3 sequences; about 14% of them were counted only once. The biggest ten clones account for 3.6% of the sample. The germline V and J ends show losses of 1 base and 8 bases respectively, and no gene match explains 5 bases of the junction. Spanning cysteine to phenylalanine, the CDR3 consists of 14 amino acids. The sequence is cut down to CDR3 DNA, 42 bases in frame from base 1. The germline V gene (reference sequence) supplies CDR1 DFQATT and CDR2 SNEGSKA.

The source of the sample is a study (dated by TCRdb to about 2016). This TCR came from a female donor in good health, serving as a healthy control. Recombination joined TRBV20-1 with TRBJ2-3; TRBD2 matches 11 bases in the middle. The source material was memory CD4+ T cells from blood. CDR3 region: CSARAGTSGGTQYF. The nucleotide sequence reads TGCAGTGCTAGAGCCGGGACTAGCGGAGGTACGCAGTATTTT.